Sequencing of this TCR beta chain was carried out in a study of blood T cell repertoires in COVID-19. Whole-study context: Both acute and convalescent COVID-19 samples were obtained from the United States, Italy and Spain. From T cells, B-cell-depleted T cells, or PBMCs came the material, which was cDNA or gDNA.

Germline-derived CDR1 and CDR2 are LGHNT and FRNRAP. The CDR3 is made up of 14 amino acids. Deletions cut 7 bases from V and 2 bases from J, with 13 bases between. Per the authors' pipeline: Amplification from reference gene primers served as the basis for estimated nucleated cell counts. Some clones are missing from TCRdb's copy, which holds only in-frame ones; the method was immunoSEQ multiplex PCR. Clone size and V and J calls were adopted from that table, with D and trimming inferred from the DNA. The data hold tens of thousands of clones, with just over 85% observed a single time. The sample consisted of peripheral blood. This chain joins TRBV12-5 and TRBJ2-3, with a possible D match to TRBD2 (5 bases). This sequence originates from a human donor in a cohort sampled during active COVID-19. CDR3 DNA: TGTGCTAGTGCCTACGGGGAACCCACAGATACGCAGTATTTT. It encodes CASAYGEPTDTQYF.